The next 23 T cell receptor beta chains were all read from a single sample in a study of cytotoxic CD8 clonotypes in ibrutinib-treated CLL. The table came from immunoSEQ multiplex PCR; TCRdb's copy has only in-frame clones and leaves some out. The top ten hold roughly 1.9% of the sample, which has under 200,000 clones, more than 65% seen once. Sequenced material: PBMCs, taken after 12 months of ibrutinib treatment. Source of these receptors: a human donor with chronic lymphocytic leukemia.

The chain joins TRBV6-1 to TRBJ1-3, with unresolved D. This CDR3 contains 15 residues. Trimming took 2 bases from V and 0 from J, leaving 8 bases between them. Germline-derived CDR1 and CDR2 are MNHNS and SASEGT. The CDR3 bases are TGTGCCAGCAGTGAACTCAGGACCTCTGGAAACACCATATATTTT. The encoded protein is CASSELRTSGNTIYF.

The chain carries TRBV18 and TRBJ2-2; D may match TRBD1 or TRBD2 (5 bases each). The germline V gene encodes CDR1 KGHSH and CDR2 LQKENI. The CDR3 is made up of 16 amino acids. Between the trimmed V and J ends, which lost 1 base and 5 bases, there was a span of 14 bases. Here the CDR3 DNA reads TGTGCCAGCTCACCACTAATGGGGGAGAGGACCGGGGAGCTGTTTTTT. This encodes CASSPLMGERTGELFF.

This clone was seen a few times. The chain couples TRBV11-2 to TRBJ2-7; the D is unclear. The V and J ends lost 5 bases and 0 bases respectively, with 8 bases between them. The CDR3 is 13 residues long. The V gene's germline CDR1 is SGHAT and CDR2 FQNNGV. In DNA, the CDR3 is TGTGCCAGCAGCGGGTGGAGCTCCTACGAGCAGTACTTC. Translating gives CASSGWSSYEQYF.

This CDR3 is CASSLGTGGAGTEAFF. CDR3 in DNA: TGTGCCAGCAGTTTGGGGACAGGGGGCGCAGGTACTGAAGCTTTCTTT. The rearrangement joins TRBV28 to TRBJ1-1; 12 bases align to TRBD1. CDR1 is MDHEN and CDR2 is SYDVKM in the germline V gene. J was trimmed by 5 bases and V by 3 bases; bases with no gene match: 7. The CDR3 is 16 residues long.

The chain joins TRBV7-2 to TRBJ2-7, with 7 positions matching TRBD2. Germline V gives CDR1 SGHTA, CDR2 FQGNSA. This CDR3 region has 14 residues. With V trimmed by 8 bases and J by 0 bases, 7 bases remained unmatched. The CDR3 is CASRSASGSYEQYF. For the CDR3, the DNA is TGTGCCAGCCGCTCGGCTAGCGGCTCCTACGAGCAGTACTTC.

Only a few counts were recorded for this clone. This chain connects TRBV5-8 to TRBJ1-1; the D gene is possibly TRBD1 (5 bases). V was pared by 4 bases and J by 4 bases, with 17 bases between. This CDR3 comprises 15 residues. The V gene's germline CDR1 is SGHTS and CDR2 YDEGEE. The CDR3 DNA is TGTGCCAGCAGCCGTAGGTGGCAGGGAGGCACTGAAGCTTTCTTT. Its translation: CASSRRWQGGTEAFF.

The chain carries TRBV5-1 and TRBJ2-1; D is perhaps TRBD1 (6 bases). This CDR3 has 13 residues. Germline CDR1 SGHRS, CDR2 YFSETQ. The V and J ends lost 4 bases and 6 bases respectively, with 11 bases between them. The CDR3 is CASSPGQLNEQFF. Written as DNA, the CDR3 is TGCGCCAGCAGCCCGGGACAACTCAATGAGCAGTTCTTC.

V is TRBV7-3 and J is TRBJ2-3, with 9 positions matching TRBD2. CDR1 SGHTA and CDR2 FQGTGA come from the germline V gene. V was pared by 6 bases and J by 0 bases, with 4 bases of the junction left unmatched. The CDR3 has 15 residues. In nucleotides, the CDR3 is TGTGCCAGCAGACGGACTAGCGCCAGCACAGATACGCAGTATTTT. Its protein product is CASRRTSASTDTQYF.

The chain has TRBV7-9 and TRBJ2-1; TRBD2 aligns across 9 bases. CDR1 is SEHNR, CDR2 FQNEAQ, per germline (reference sequence). The CDR3 extends over 17 amino acids. V lost 1 base, J lost 3 bases, and 7 bases stayed unmatched. CDR3: CASSLDRLAGHYNEQFF. In DNA, the CDR3 is TGTGCCAGCAGCTTAGATCGCCTAGCGGGGCACTACAATGAGCAGTTCTTC.

The chain combines TRBV2 with TRBJ1-2, with unresolved D. The V gene's germline CDR1 is SNHLY and CDR2 FYNNEI. V gave up 7 bases and J gave up 4 bases, with 16 bases separating them. The length of the CDR3 is 14 residues. The CDR3 loop reads CASMGFAESYGYTF. The CDR3 DNA reads as TGTGCCAGCATGGGGTTTGCGGAAAGCTATGGCTACACCTTC.

For the CDR3, the DNA is TGTGCCAGCCGAGGGGTTCGCGACTCTGGAAACACCATATATTTT. Protein product: CASRGVRDSGNTIYF. This chain joins TRBV6-5 and TRBJ1-3, with a possible D match to TRBD1 (5 bases). Trimming cost V 8 bases and J 0 bases, with 14 bases left between them. The CDR3 totals 15 residues. Per the germline V gene, CDR1 is MNHEY and CDR2 is SVGAGI.

This clone has just a few counts. V usage is TRBV29-1 and J usage is TRBJ2-1; 8 nucleotides line up with TRBD1. Germline CDR1 SQVTM, CDR2 ANQGSEA. This CDR3 is built from 14 residues. The J segment lost 4 bases and the V segment lost 7 bases, leaving 9 bases of the junction unmatched. This chain's CDR3 is CSATGQGLYNEQFF. In DNA form, the CDR3 reads TGCAGCGCTACCGGACAGGGTCTTTACAATGAGCAGTTCTTC.

This chain links TRBV30 with TRBJ2-1; no clear D gene. There are 15 residues in the CDR3. The germline V gene has CDR1 GTSNPN and CDR2 SVGIG (reference sequence). The V and J ends lost 2 bases and 1 base respectively, with 12 bases between them. In DNA form, the CDR3 reads TGTGCCTGGAGTAAGGGTATTAGGTCCTACAATGAGCAGTTCTTC. It codes for CAWSKGIRSYNEQFF.

This chain connects TRBV7-6 to TRBJ2-7, with D possibly TRBD2 on 5 matching bases. Trimming removed 1 base from V and 6 bases from J, with 19 bases in between. Germline lookup yields CDR1 SGHVS and CDR2 FNYEAQ. CDR3 length equals 16 residues. CDR3 coding DNA: TGTGCCAGCAGCTTAGACACAGCGGCCCGAGGCGGCGAGCAGTACTTC. Translating gives CASSLDTAARGGEQYF.

The gene calls are TRBV5-4 and TRBJ2-5; 8 bases match TRBD1. The length of the CDR3 is 14 residues. CDR1 is SGHNT, CDR2 YYREEE, per germline (reference sequence). With V trimmed by 4 bases and J by 5 bases, 7 bases remained unmatched. The CDR3, as DNA: TGTGCCAGCAGCCTCCAGGGGGCCGGGGAGACCCAGTACTTC. Its translation: CASSLQGAGETQYF.

This clone has just one count. The V gene is TRBV2, the J gene TRBJ2-2; a weak D match, TRBD1 (6 bases). The ends were cut back, 6 bases at V and 8 bases at J, with 19 bases in the middle. The CDR3 extends over 15 amino acids. CDR1 is SNHLY, CDR2 FYNNEI, per germline. CDR3 loop: CASSRNTGREGELFF. CDR3 DNA: TGTGCCAGCAGCCGAAACACAGGGAGAGAGGGGGAGCTGTTTTTT.

CDR3 nucleotide sequence: TGCGCCAGCAGCCAGTTACAGGGAAGAAGGGGCTACGAGCAGTACTTC. Protein sequence: CASSQLQGRRGYEQYF. The genes are TRBV4-1 and TRBJ2-7; TRBD1 might be the D (6 bases). Germline V gene lookup returns CDR1 MGHRA and CDR2 YSYEKL. This CDR3 has 16 amino acids. V was shortened by 3 bases and J by 3 bases, with 18 bases between the two germline ends.

V is TRBV18 and J is TRBJ2-2; D is undetermined. The V end lost 3 bases, the J end lost 3 bases, and 5 bases lay between the germline ends. Per germline, CDR1 KGHSH and CDR2 LQKENI. The CDR3 is made up of 13 amino acids. CDR3 in amino acids: CASSPDHTGELFF. Here the CDR3 DNA reads TGTGCCAGCTCACCCGACCACACCGGGGAGCTGTTTTTT.

This clone appeared once. The chain has TRBV6-5 and TRBJ2-2; D gene uncertain. CDR3 length: 14 amino acids. V lost 6 bases and J 2 bases, leaving 10 bases between the germline ends. Germline V gene lookup returns CDR1 MNHEY and CDR2 SVGAGI. The CDR3 region has the DNA TGTGCCAGCAGAGGTCCGAGAAACACCGGGGAGCTGTTTTTT. The encoded protein is CASRGPRNTGELFF.

The chain combines TRBV28 with TRBJ2-3; TRBD1 might be the D (5 bases). V was cut by 4 bases and J by 9 bases, with 20 bases left in between. Germline-derived CDR1 and CDR2 are MDHEN and SYDVKM. This CDR3 contains 15 residues. CDR3 residues: CASSSRQGGLLTQYF. CDR3 nucleotides: TGTGCCAGCAGTTCCCGTCAGGGTGGCCTCCTGACGCAGTATTTT.

This clone was detected only a few times. The J gene is TRBJ1-6, the V gene TRBV28; the D gene is possibly TRBD1 (6 bases). This CDR3 is 15 amino acids long. Germline values: CDR1 MDHEN, CDR2 SYDVKM. V lost 3 bases and J lost 9, with 15 bases in between. The CDR3 sequence is CASSFPQGFGSPLHF. DNA for the CDR3: TGTGCCAGCAGTTTCCCACAGGGCTTCGGTTCACCCCTCCACTTT. The full variable domain, with the rest looked up from reference TRBV28 and TRBJ1-6, is DVKVTQSSRYLVKRTGEKVFLECVQDMDHENMFWYRQDPGLGLRLIYFSYDVKMKEKGDIPEGYSVSREKKERFSLILESASTNQTSMYLCASSFPQGFGSPLHFGNGTRLTVT.

V gene TRBV7-3 combines with J gene TRBJ2-3, with D unclear. The CDR3 contains 13 residues. Germline loops: CDR1 SGHTA, CDR2 FQGTGA. V lost 0 bases, J lost 9 bases, and 10 bases lay in between. CDR3 loop: CASSLTFAATQYF. CDR3 in DNA: TGTGCCAGCAGCTTAACCTTTGCAGCAACGCAGTATTTT. Looking up the rest from reference TRBV7-3 and TRBJ2-3 gives the full variable domain: GAGVSQTPSNKVTEKGKYVELRCDPISGHTALYWYRQSLGQGPEFLIYFQGTGAADDSGLPNDRFFAVRPEGSVSTLKIQRTERGDSAVYLCASSLTFAATQYFGPGTRLTVL.

The rearrangement joins TRBV9 to TRBJ2-6; D remains ambiguous. V lost 3 bases and J lost 2, with 9 bases in between. Per germline, CDR1 SGDLS and CDR2 YYNGEE. The CDR3 is 15 amino acids. The CDR3 region is CASSAPFTGANVLTF. The CDR3 coding sequence is TGTGCCAGCAGCGCCCCCTTCACTGGGGCCAACGTCCTGACTTTC.